This record concerns one TCR beta chain sequence. The antigen remains undetermined. The data belong to a study of cytomegalovirus exposure and HLA in healthy donors. PCR amplification relied on 60 Vbeta primers (plus 13 Jbeta primers). Clones were read by immunoSEQ multiplex PCR, and TCRdb kept only the in-frame ones, dropping some. The sample carries 150,000 to 200,000 clones, about 78% recorded once. The CDR3 consists of 15 residues. The ends lost 1 base at V and 7 bases at J; junction bases unmatched: 8. Germline CDR1 is MNHNS and CDR2 is SASEGT. Study findings and constraints: A highly shared variant cluster was judged a likely technical artifact.

The chain carries TRBV6-1 and TRBJ1-2, with 8 nucleotides matching TRBD1. Sequencing was carried out using PBMCs. This sequence originates from a man in his forties in good health and CMV-seronegative. DNA of the CDR3: TGTGCCAGCAGTGAAGTGAACAGGGGGAGGGTTGGCTACACCTTC. Amino acids: CASSEVNRGRVGYTF.